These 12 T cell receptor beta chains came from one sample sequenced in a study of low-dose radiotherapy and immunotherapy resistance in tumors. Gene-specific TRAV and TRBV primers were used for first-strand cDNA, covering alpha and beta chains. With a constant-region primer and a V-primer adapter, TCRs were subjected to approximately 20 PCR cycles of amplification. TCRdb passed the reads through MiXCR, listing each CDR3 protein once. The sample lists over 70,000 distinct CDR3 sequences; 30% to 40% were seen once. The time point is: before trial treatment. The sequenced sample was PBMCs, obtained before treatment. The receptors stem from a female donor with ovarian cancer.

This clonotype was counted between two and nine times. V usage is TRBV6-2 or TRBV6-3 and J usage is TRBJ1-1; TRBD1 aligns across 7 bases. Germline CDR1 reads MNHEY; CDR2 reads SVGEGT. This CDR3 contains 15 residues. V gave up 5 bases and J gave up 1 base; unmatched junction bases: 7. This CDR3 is CASSPGQAPNTEAFF. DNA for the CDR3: TGTGCCAGCAGTCCCGGACAGGCACCGAACACTGAAGCTTTCTTT.

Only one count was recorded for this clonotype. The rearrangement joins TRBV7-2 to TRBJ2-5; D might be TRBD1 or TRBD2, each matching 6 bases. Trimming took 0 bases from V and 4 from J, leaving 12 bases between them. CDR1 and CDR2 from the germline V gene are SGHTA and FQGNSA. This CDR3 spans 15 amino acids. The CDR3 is CASSLAGGIGETQYF. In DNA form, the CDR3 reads TGTGCCAGCAGCTTAGCCGGGGGCATTGGAGAGACCCAGTACTTC.

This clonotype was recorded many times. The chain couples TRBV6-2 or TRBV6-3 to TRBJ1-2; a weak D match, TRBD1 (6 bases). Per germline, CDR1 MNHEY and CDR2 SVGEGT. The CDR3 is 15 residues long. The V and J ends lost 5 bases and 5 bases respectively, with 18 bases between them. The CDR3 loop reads CASSEKPGGAYGYTF. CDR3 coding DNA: TGTGCCAGCAGTGAAAAACCGGGGGGCGCGTATGGCTACACCTTC.

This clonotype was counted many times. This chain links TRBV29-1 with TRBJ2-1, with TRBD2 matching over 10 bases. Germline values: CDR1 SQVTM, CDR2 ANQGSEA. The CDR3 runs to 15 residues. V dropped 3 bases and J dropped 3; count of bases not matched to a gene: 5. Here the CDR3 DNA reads TGCAGCGTTGACCGAGCGGGGGGGGTCTACAATGAGCAGTTCTTC. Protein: CSVDRAGGVYNEQFF.

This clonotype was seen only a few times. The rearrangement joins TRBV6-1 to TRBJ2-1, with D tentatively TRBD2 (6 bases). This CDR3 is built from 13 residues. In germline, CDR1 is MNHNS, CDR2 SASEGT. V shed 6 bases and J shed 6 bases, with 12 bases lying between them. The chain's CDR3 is CASSPGLFNEQFF. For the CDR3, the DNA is TGTGCCAGCAGCCCGGGACTCTTCAATGAGCAGTTCTTC.

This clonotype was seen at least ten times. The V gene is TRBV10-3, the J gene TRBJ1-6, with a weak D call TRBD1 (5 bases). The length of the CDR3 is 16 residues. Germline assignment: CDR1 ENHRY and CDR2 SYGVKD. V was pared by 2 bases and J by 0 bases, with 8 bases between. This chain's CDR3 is CAISEGGSSYNSPLHF. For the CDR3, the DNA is TGTGCCATCAGTGAGGGGGGGAGCTCCTATAATTCACCCCTCCACTTT.

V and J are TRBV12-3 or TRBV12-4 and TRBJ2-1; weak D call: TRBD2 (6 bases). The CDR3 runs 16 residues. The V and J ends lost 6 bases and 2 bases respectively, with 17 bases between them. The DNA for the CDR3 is TGTGCCAGCAGCCTAAGGCGGCTAGCGCCCTACAATGAGCAGTTCTTC. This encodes CASSLRRLAPYNEQFF.

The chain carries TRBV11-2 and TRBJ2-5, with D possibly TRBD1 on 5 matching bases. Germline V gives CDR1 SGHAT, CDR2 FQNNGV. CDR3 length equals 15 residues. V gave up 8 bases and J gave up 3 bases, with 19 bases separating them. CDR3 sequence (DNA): TGTGCCAGCCGGAAGCGTCAGGGCTTGGAAGAGACCCAGTACTTC. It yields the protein CASRKRQGLEETQYF.

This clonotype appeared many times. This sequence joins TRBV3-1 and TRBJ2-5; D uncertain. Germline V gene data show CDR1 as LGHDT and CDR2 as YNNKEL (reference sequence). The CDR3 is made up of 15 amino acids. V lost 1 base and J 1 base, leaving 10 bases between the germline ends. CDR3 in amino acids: CASSQGRRSQETQYF. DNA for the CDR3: TGTGCCAGCAGCCAAGGGCGCAGGTCCCAAGAGACCCAGTACTTC.

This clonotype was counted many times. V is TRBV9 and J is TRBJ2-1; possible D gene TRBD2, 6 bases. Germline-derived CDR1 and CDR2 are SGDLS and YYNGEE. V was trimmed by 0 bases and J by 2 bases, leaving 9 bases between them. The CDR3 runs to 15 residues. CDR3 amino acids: CASSVDWGAYNEQFF. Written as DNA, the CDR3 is TGTGCCAGCAGCGTAGACTGGGGGGCCTACAATGAGCAGTTCTTC.

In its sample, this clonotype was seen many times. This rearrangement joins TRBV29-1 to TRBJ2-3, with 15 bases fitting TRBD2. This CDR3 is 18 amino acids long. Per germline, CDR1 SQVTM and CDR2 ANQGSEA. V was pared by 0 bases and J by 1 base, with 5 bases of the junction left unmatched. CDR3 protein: CSVEDRTSGRDGTDTQYF. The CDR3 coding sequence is TGCAGCGTTGAAGATCGGACTAGCGGGAGGGATGGCACAGATACGCAGTATTTT.

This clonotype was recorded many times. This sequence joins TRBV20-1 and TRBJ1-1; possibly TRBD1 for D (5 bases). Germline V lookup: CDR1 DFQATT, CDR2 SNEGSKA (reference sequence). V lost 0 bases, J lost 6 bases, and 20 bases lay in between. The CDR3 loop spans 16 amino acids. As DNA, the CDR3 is TGCAGTGCTAGAGATTTGGTTGGGGGGGGTAGTCCTGAAGCTTTCTTT. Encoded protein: CSARDLVGGGSPEAFF.